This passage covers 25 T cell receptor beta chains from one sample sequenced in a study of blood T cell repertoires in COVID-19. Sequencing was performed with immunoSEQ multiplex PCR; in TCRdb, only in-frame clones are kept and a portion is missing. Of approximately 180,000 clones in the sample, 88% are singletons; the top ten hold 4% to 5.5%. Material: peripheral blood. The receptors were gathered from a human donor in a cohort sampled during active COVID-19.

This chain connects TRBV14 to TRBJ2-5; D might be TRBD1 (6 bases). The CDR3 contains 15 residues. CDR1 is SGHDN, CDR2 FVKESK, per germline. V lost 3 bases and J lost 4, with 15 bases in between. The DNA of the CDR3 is TGTGCCAGCAGCCAGTTGTTGGGGGCGGGAGAGACCCAGTACTTC. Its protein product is CASSQLLGAGETQYF.

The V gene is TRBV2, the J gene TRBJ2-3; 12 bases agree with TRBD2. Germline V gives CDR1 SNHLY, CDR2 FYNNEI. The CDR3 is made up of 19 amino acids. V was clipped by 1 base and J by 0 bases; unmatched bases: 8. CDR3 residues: CASSEVPSGRVTSTDTQYF. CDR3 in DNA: TGTGCCAGCAGTGAAGTTCCTAGCGGGAGGGTAACTAGCACAGATACGCAGTATTTT.

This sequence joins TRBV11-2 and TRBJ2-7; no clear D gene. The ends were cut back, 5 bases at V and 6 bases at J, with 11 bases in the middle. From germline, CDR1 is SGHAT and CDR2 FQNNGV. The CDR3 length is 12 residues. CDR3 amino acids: CASSPYESEQYF. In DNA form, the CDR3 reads TGTGCCAGCAGCCCCTACGAGAGCGAGCAGTACTTC.

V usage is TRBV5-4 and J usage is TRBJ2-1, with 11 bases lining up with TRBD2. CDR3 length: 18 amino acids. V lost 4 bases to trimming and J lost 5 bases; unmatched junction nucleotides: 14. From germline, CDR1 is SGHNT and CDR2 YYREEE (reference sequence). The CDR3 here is CASSIGGARGLADNEQFF. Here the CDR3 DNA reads TGTGCCAGCAGCATAGGGGGGGCCCGGGGACTAGCGGACAATGAGCAGTTCTTC.

The CDR3 here is CASSYGRVSDRGIGEQYF. The CDR3 DNA reads as TGTGCCAGCAGTTACGGACGGGTCTCGGACAGGGGGATCGGCGAGCAGTACTTC. The rearrangement uses TRBV6-2 or TRBV6-3 and TRBJ2-7; the match to TRBD1 covers 10 bases. The CDR3 runs to 18 residues. V was pared by 2 bases and J by 6 bases, with 16 bases of the junction left unmatched. Germline V gene lookup returns CDR1 MNHEY and CDR2 SVGEGT.

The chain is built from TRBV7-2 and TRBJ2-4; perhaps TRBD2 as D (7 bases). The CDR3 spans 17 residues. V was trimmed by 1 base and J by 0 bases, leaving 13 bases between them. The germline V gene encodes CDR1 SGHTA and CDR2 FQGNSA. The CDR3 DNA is TGTGCCAGCAGCTTAGTAGGGGGGGAGATAGCCAAAAACATTCAGTACTTC. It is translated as CASSLVGGEIAKNIQYF. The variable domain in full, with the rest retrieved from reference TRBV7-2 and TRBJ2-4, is GAGVSQSPSNKVTEKGKDVELRCDPISGHTALYWYRQSLGQGLEFLIYFQGNSAPDKSGLPSDRFSAERTGGSVSTLTIQRTQQEDSAVYLCASSLVGGEIAKNIQYFGAGTRLSVL.

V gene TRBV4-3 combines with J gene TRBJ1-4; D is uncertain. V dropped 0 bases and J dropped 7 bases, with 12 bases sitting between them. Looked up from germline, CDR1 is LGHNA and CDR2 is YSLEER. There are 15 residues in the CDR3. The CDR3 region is CASSQDWTGIEKLFF. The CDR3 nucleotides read TGCGCCAGCAGCCAAGATTGGACTGGGATTGAAAAACTGTTTTTT.

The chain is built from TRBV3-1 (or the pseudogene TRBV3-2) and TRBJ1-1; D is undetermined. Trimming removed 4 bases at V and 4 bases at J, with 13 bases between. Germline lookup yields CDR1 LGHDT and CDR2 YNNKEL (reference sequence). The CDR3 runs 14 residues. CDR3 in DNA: TGTGCCAGCAGCCCCTCTGTTGTTAGCACTGAAGCTTTCTTT. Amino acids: CASSPSVVSTEAFF.

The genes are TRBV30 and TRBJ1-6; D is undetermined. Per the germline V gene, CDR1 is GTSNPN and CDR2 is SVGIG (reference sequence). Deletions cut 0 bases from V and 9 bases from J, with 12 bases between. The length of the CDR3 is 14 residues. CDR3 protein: CAWSVQVLRSPLHF. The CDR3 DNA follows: TGTGCCTGGAGTGTGCAGGTCTTACGTTCACCCCTCCACTTT.

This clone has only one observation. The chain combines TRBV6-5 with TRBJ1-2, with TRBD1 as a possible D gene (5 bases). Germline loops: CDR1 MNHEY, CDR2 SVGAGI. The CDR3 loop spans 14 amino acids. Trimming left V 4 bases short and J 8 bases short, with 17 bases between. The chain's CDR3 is CASSSGGNKWGYTF. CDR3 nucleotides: TGTGCCAGCAGTTCCGGGGGAAATAAGTGGGGCTACACCTTC.

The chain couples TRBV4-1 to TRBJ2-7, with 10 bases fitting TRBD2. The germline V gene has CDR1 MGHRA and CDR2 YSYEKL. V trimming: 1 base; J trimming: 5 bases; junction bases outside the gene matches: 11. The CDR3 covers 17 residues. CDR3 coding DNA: TGCGCCAGCAGCCAAGCAGTCCTAGCGGGAGTAATCCACGAGCAGTACTTC. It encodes CASSQAVLAGVIHEQYF.

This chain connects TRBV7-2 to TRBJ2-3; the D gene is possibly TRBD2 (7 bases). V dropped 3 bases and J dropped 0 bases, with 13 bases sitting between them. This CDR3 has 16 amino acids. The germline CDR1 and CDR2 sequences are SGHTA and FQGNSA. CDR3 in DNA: TGTGCCAGCAGCTTCCCCGGGGGGCTTAGCACAGATACGCAGTATTTT. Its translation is CASSFPGGLSTDTQYF.

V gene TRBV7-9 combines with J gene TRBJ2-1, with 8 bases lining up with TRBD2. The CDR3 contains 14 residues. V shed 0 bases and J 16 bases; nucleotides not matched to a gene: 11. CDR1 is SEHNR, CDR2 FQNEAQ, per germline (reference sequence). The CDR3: CASSLAGLAGFVFF. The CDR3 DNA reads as TGTGCCAGCAGCTTAGCCGGACTAGCCGGCTTTGTTTTCTTC.

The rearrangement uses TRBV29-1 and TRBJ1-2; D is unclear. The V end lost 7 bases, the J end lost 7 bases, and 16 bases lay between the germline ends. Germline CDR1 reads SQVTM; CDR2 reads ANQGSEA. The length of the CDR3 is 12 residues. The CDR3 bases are TGCAGCGGTCTGGAGGGAGCGGGTGGCTACACCTTC. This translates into CSGLEGAGGYTF.

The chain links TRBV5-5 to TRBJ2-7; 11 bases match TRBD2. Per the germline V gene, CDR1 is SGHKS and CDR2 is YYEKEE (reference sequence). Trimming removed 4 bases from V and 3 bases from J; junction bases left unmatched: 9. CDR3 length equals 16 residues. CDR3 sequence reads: CASSPWLLAGVYEQYF. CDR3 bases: TGTGCCAGCAGCCCTTGGTTACTAGCGGGGGTCTACGAGCAGTACTTC.

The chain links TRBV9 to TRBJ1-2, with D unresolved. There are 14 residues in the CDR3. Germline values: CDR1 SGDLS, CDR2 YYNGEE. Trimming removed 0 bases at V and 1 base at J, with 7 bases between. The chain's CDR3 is CASSVVADNYGYTF. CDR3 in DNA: TGTGCCAGCAGCGTAGTCGCAGATAACTATGGCTACACCTTC.

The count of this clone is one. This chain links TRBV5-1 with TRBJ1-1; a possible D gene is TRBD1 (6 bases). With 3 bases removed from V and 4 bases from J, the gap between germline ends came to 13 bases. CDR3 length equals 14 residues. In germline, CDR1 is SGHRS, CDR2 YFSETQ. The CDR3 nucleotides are TGCGCCAGCAGCTCCCAACAGGGTCTCACTGAAGCTTTCTTT. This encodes CASSSQQGLTEAFF.

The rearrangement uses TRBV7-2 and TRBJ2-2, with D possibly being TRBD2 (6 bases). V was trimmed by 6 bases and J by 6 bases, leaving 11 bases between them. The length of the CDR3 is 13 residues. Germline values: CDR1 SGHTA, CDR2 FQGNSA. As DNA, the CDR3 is TGTGCCAGCAGGCAGGGAGGTGCCGGGGAGCTGTTTTTT. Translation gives CASRQGGAGELFF.

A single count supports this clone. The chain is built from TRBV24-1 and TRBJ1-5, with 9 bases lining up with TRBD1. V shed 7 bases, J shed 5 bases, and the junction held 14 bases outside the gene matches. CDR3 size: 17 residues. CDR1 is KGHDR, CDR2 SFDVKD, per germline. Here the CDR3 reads CATRRSRTGEGHQPQHF. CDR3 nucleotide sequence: TGTGCCACCAGGAGATCCCGGACAGGGGAAGGTCATCAGCCCCAGCATTTT.

CDR3 bases: TGTGCCAGCAGTCAAAGTAGGGGGGATACGCAGTATTTT. Its translation: CASSQSRGDTQYF. The chain carries TRBV12-3 or TRBV12-4 and TRBJ2-3; D might be TRBD1 (6 bases). CDR3 length: 13 amino acids. V was clipped by 5 bases and J by 6 bases, with 12 bases between them.

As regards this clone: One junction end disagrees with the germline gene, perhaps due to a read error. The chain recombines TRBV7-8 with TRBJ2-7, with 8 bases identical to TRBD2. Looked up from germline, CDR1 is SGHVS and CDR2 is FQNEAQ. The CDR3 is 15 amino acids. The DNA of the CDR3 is TGTGCCAGCAGCTTAGTAGGTCAGACAATGGAGCGGGGGCACTTC. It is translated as CASSLVGQTMERGHF.

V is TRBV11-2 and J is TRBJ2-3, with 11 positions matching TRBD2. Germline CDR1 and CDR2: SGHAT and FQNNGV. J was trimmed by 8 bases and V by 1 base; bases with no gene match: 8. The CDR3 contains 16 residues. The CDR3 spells CASSLASTSGVRTQYF. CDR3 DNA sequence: TGTGCCAGCAGCTTAGCCTCGACTAGCGGGGTTCGTACGCAGTATTTT.

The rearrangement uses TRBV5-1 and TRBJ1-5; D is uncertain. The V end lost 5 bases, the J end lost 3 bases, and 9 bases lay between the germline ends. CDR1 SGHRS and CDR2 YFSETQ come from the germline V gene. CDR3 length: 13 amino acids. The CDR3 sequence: CASRLANNQPQHF. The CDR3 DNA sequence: TGCGCCAGCAGGTTAGCAAACAATCAGCCCCAGCATTTT.

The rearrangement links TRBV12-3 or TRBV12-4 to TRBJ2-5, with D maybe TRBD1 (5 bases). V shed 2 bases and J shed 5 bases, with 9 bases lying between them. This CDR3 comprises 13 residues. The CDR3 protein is CASSLQGAETQYF. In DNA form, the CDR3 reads TGTGCCAGCAGTTTACAGGGCGCGGAGACCCAGTACTTC.

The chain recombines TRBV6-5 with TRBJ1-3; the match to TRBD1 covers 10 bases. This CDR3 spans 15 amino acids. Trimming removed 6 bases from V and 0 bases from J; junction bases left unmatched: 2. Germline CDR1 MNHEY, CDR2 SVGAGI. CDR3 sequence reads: CASRRDRGSGNTIYF. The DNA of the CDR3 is TGTGCCAGCAGGAGGGACAGGGGCTCTGGAAACACCATATATTTT.